Listed below are T cell receptor beta chains from one sample, sequenced in a study of cytomegalovirus exposure and HLA in healthy donors. Some clones are missing from TCRdb's copy, which holds only in-frame ones; the method was immunoSEQ multiplex PCR. This sample has some 140,000 clones, with roughly three quarters found just once. The source material was PBMCs. The receptor source for this set is a man aged 25-40 years in good health and CMV-seronegative. Each CDR3 is given with its conserved first and last residue. Each record gives: J gene, V gene, CDR3 protein.

J: TRBJ2-1
V: TRBV7-9
CDR3: CASSSGGHTYNEQFF

J: TRBJ1-2
V: TRBV7-2
CDR3: CASSLELGQGYTF

J: TRBJ2-4
V: TRBV30
CDR3: CAWSTGLLAKNIQYF

J: TRBJ2-2
V: TRBV23-1
CDR3: CASSQSGRARELFF

J: TRBJ2-7
V: TRBV7-6
CDR3: CASSLAAGRYEQYF

J: TRBJ1-4
V: TRBV6-6
CDR3: CASSFPRVANEKLFF

J: TRBJ2-2
V: TRBV7-9
CDR3: CASSLGVDLSTGELFF

J: TRBJ2-3
V: TRBV25-1
CDR3: CASSDRGLAGGRDTQYF

J: TRBJ1-5
V: TRBV13
CDR3: CASSLQRNQPQHF

J: TRBJ2-3
V: TRBV9
CDR3: CASSDSGGADTQYF

J: TRBJ2-1
V: TRBV30
CDR3: CAWSALGRGEQFF

J: TRBJ1-2
V: TRBV29-1
CDR3: CIVVKGAGYGYTF

J: TRBJ2-5
V: TRBV7-6
CDR3: CASSFPDRGETQYF

J: TRBJ1-1
V: TRBV30
CDR3: CAWSTGSPSTEAFF

J: TRBJ2-3
V: TRBV7-9
CDR3: CASSNRLAGGPDTQYF

J: TRBJ2-7
V: TRBV27
CDR3: CASSLLTAGGSPHEQYF

J: TRBJ2-2
V: TRBV6-5
CDR3: CASRRRGGGELFF

J: TRBJ1-2
V: TRBV30
CDR3: CAWMGTVYGYTF